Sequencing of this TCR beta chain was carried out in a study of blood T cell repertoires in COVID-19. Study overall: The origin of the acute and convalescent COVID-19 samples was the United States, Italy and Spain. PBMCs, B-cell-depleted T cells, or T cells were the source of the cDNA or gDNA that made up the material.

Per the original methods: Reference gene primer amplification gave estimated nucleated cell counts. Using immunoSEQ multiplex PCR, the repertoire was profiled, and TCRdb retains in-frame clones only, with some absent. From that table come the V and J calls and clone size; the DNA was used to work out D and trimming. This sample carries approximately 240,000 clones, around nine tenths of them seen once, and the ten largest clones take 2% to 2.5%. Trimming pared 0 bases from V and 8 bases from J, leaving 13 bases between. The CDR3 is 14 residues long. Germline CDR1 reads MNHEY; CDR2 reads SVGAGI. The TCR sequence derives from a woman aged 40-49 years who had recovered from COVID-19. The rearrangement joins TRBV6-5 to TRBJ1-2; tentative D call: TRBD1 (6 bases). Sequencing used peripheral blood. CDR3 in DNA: TGTGCCAGCAGTTACTCGTCAGGGGTTGGCGGCTACACCTTC. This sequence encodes CASSYSSGVGGYTF.